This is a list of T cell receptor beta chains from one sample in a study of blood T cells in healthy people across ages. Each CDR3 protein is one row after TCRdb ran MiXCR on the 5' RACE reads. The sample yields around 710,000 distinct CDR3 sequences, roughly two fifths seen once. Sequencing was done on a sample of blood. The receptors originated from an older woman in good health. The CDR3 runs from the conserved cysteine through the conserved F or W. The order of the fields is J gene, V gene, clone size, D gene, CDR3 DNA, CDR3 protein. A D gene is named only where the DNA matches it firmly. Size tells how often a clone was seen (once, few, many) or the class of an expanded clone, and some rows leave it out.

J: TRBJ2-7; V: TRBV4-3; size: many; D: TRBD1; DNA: TGCGCCAGCAGCCAAGAAGGGACAGGGATCTCCTACGAGCAGTACTTC; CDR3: CASSQEGTGISYEQYF
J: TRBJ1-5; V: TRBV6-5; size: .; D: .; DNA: TGTGCCAGCAGTTACTCTGGCAGGACCAATCAGCCCCAGCATTTT; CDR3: CASSYSGRTNQPQHF
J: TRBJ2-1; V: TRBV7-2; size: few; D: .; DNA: TGTGCCAGCAGGCAACCCGGGACAACAAACAATGAGCAGTTCTTC; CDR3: CASRQPGTTNNEQFF
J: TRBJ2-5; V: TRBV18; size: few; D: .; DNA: TGTGCCAGCTCTTCACGGAGGGAGCAAGAGACCCAGTACTTC; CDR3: CASSSRREQETQYF
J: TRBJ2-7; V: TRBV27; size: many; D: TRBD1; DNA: TGTGCCAGCAGGGAACGGACAGGGGGCTCCTACGAGCAGTACTTC; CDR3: CASRERTGGSYEQYF
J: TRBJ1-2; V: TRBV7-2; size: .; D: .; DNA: TGTGCCAGCAGCTTAGTCCCGGGGGAAACTTATGGCTACACCTTC; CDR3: CASSLVPGETYGYTF
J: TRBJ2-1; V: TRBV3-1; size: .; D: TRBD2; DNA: TGTGCCAGCAGCCAAGTAGTAGGAGCGGGGGGGTACAATGAGCAGTTCTTC; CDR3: CASSQVVGAGGYNEQFF
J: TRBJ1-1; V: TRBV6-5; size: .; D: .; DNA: TGTGCCAGCAGGACGGGACCCCTCGGCACTGAAGCTTTCTTT; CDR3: CASRTGPLGTEAFF
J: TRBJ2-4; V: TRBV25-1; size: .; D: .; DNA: TGTGCCAGCAGTGAATATGGGGCTGCTGCCAAAAACATTCAGTACTTC; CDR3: CASSEYGAAAKNIQYF
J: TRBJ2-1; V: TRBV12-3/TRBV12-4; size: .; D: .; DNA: TGTGCCAGCAGTTTAGGAGGTCATACAAGCTCCTACAATGAGCAGTTCTTC; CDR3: CASSLGGHTSSYNEQFF
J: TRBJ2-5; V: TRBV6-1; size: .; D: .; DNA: TGTGCCAGCAGTGAGGGGGAGTCAATCCGAGAGACCCAGTACTTC; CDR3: CASSEGESIRETQYF
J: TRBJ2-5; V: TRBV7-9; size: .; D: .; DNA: TGTGCCAGCAGCTCTGGGACCTACGAGGAGACCCAGTACTTC; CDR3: CASSSGTYEETQYF
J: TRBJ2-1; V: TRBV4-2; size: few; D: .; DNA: TGTGCCAGCAGCCGAGGAGCCCAAGATTGGGTGTCCCAAAATGAGCAGTTCTTC; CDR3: CASSRGAQDWVSQNEQFF
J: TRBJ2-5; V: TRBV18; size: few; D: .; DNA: TGTGCCAGCTCACCTTTGAGGGATGAGCAGTACTTC; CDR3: CASSPLRDEQYF
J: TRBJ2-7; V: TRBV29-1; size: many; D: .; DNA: TGCAGCGTTTCTGACAACTACGAGCAGTACTTC; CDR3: CSVSDNYEQYF
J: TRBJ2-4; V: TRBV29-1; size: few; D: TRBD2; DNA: TGCAGCGTTGATCCGGGAGGAGGAGACATTCAGTACTTC; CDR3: CSVDPGGGDIQYF
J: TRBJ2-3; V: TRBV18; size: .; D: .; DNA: TGTGCCAGCTCACCAGATTATACGCAGTATTTT; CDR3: CASSPDYTQYF
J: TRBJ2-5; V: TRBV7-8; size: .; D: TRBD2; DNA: TGTGCCAGCAGCCCCCGGGACTACCGAGAGACCCAGTACTTC; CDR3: CASSPRDYRETQYF
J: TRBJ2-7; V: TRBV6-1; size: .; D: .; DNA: TGTGCCAGCAGAACTGACCAGGGATCAGCCTACGAGCAGTACTTC; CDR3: CASRTDQGSAYEQYF
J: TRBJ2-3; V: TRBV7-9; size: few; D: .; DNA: TGTGCCAGCAGCTTACGGGCAGACCTCACAGATACGCAGTATTTT; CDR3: CASSLRADLTDTQYF
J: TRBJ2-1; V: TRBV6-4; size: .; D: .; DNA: TGTGCCAGCAGCCAGGGGGGTAACTCCTACAGTGAGCAGTTCTTC; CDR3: CASSQGGNSYSEQFF
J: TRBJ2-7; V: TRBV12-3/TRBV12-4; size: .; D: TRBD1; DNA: TGTGCCAGCAGCGGAGGAAGGGGGCGCCAGGGGCAATACAATGAGCAGTACTTC; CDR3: CASSGGRGRQGQYNEQYF
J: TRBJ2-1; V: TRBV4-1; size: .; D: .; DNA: TGCGCCAGCAGCCAAGATCGCGGTCGAGAGGAGTTCTTC; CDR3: CASSQDRGREEFF
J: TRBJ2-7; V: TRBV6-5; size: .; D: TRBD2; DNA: TGTGCCAGCAGTTACGAGCGGACTAGCGGGGCATCGTTCGGACGGAGACAGTACTTC; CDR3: CASSYERTSGASFGRRQYF
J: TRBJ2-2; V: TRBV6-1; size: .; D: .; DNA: TGTGCCAGCAGTGTAACAGAGCTGGCCGGGGAGCTGTTTTTT; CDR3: CASSVTELAGELFF
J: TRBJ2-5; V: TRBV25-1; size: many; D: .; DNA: TGTGCCAGCAGTGACTCCCTACAGGGCCAGGGGGAGACCCAGTACTTC; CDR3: CASSDSLQGQGETQYF
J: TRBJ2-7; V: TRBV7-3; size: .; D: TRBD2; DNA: TGTGCCAGCAGCTATCAAGCTAGCGGGACCTACAATGAGCAGTACTTC; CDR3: CASSYQASGTYNEQYF
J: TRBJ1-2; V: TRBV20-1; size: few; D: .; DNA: TGCAGTGCTATGGGTCTTCCAGGCGTGAATGGCTACACCTTC; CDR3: CSAMGLPGVNGYTF
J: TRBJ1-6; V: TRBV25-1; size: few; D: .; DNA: TGTGCCAGCAGTGAACCCGAAACATGGTTCCGCGATAATTCACCCCTCCACTTT; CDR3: CASSEPETWFRDNSPLHF
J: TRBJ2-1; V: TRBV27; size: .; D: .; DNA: TGTGCCAGCAGTTTTCATAGGGGGGGTTTTTACAATGAGCAGTTCTTC; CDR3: CASSFHRGGFYNEQFF
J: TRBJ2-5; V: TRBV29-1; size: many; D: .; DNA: TGCAGCGTCATGGACAGCGGTGAGACCCAGTACTTC; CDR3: CSVMDSGETQYF
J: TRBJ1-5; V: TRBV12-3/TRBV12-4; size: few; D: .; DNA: TGTGCCAGCAGTTCCTTAGGGCAGCCCCAGCATTTT; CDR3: CASSSLGQPQHF
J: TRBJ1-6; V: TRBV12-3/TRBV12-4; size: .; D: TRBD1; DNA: TGTGCCAGCAGCAAACCGGGACAGGGGAGTTCACCCCTCCACTTT; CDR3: CASSKPGQGSSPLHF
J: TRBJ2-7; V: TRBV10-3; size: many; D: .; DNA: TGTGCCATCACACGGGACTTGAGCTCCTACGAGCAGTACTTC; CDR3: CAITRDLSSYEQYF
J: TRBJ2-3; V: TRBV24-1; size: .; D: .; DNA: TGTGCCACCAGTGATGCACAGGAATACGCCTCAGATACGCAGTATTTT; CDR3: CATSDAQEYASDTQYF
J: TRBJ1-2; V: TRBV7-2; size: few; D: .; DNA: TGTGCCAGCAGCCCCGGACAGACCGGCTATGGCTACACCTTC; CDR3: CASSPGQTGYGYTF
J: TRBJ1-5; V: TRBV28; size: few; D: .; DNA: TGTGCCAGCAGTTCCCGACGGTATAGCAATCAGCCCCAGCATTTT; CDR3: CASSSRRYSNQPQHF
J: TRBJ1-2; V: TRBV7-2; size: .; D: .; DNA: TGTGCCAGCAGCTTAGAGTTACCGGAGGCAGAGTACTATGGCTACACCTTC; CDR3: CASSLELPEAEYYGYTF
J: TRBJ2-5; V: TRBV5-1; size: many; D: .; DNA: TGCGCCAGCAGCCCCGCCCCAGGCGTCCAAGAGACCCAGTACTTC; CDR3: CASSPAPGVQETQYF
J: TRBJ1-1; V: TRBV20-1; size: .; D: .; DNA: TGCAGTGTTGGAGCCTCTGGGATAACCATTGAAGCTTTCTTT; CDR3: CSVGASGITIEAFF
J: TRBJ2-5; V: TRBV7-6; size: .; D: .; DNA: TGTGCCAGCAGCCCTAACAGGGTTCAAGAGACCCAGTACTTC; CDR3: CASSPNRVQETQYF
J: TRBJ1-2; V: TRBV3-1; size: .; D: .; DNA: TGTGCCAGCAGCCTCGGACGTTCGGGTGGCTACACCTTC; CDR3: CASSLGRSGGYTF
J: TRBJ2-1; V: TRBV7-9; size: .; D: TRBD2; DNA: TGTGCCAGCAGCTTAATGCTAGCGGGAGTAAATGAGCAGTTCTTC; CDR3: CASSLMLAGVNEQFF
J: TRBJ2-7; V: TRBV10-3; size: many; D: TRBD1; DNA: TGTGCCATCAGTGACACCGGGACAGGGGGTGGCGACGAGCAGTACTTC; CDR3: CAISDTGTGGGDEQYF
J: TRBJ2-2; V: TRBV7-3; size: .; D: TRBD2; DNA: TGTGCCAGCAGCTTAACTCTTATTACTAGCGGGGTCACCGGGGAGCTGTTTTTT; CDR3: CASSLTLITSGVTGELFF
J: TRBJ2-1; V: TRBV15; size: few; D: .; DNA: TGTGCCACCAGCAGAGATCTAGTTAAGGGAAGTGAGCAGTTCTTC; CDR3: CATSRDLVKGSEQFF